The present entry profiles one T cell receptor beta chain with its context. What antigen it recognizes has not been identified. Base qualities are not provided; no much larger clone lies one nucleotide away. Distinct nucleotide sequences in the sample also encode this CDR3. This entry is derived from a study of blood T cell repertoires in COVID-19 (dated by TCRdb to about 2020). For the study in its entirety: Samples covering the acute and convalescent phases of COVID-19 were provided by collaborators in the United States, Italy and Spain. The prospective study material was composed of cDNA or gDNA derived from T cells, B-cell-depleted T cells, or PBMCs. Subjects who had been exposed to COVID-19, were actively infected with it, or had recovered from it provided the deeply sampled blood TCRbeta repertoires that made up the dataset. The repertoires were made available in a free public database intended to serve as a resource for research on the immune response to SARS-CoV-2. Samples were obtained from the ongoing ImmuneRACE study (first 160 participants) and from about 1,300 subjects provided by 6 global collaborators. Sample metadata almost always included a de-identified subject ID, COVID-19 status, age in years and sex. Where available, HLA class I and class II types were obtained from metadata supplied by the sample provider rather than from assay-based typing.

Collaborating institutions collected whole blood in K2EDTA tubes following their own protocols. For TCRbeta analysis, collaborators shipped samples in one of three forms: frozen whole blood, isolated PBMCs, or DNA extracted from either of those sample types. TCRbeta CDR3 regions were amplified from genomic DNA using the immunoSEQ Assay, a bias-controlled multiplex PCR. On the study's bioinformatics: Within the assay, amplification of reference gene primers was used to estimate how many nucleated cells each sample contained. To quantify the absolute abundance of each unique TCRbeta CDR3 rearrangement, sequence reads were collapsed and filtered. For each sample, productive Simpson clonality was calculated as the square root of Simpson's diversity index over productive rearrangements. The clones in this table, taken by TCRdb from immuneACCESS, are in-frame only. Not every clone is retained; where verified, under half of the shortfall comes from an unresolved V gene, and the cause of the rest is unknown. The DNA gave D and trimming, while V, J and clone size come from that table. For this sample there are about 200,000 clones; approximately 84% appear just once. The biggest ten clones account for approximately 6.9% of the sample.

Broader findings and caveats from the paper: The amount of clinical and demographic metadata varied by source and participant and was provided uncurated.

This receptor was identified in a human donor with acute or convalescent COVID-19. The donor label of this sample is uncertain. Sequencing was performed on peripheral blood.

The bases are TGTGCCAGCAGTCTCATCCGACAGGGTGAGGCTTTCTTT. Its translation is CASSLIRQGEAFF. The chain is encoded by TRBV27 joined to TRBJ1-1; 7 central bases correspond to TRBD1. CDR1 MNHEY and CDR2 SMNVEV are derived from the germline V gene (reference sequence). Relative to germline, V is missing 5 bases and J is missing 11 bases, with 11 bases of the junction outside any gene match. The CDR3 sequence holds 13 residues, the cysteine and phenylalanine included. Of the read, only the CDR3 DNA is kept; its 39 bases are in frame from base 1.